Detailed here is one T cell receptor (beta chain). The target antigen is unknown. Trimming cost V 0 bases and J 5 bases; bases outside gene matches: 6. The germline CDR1 and CDR2 sequences are SGHRS and YFSETQ. The CDR3 has 17 amino acids. RNA transcripts provided the source from which TCR beta CDR3 regions were amplified. The HTBI primer set drove a first-round RT-PCR of the TCR CDR3. TCRdb itself ran the multiplex PCR reads through MiXCR, one entry per CDR3 protein. Here the sample spans about 300,000 distinct CDR3 sequences, about 19% being singletons. The study left out patients who had uncontrolled infection, other autoimmune disease, pregnancy or lactation. Diagnostic assessment was based on clinical symptoms, serum thyroxine and TRAb, thyroid ultrasound and orbital computed tomography. The sample originates from a study of T cells in Graves' hyperthyroidism and ophthalmopathy. Findings of the study overall: In the analysis, a 13 V-J model separated ophthalmopathy from stable hyperthyroidism. Blood shared most expanded thyroid clonotypes above 0.001.

This chain uses TRBV5-1 with TRBJ2-1; the match to TRBD2 covers 12 bases. The sample taken for sequencing was blood. The receptor was isolated from a man aged 50 or older with Graves' ophthalmopathy. For the CDR3, the DNA is TGCGCCAGCAGCTTGGAGACTAGCGGGAGTGTGAACAATGAGCAGTTCTTC. Translating it yields CASSLETSGSVNNEQFF.